A selection of T cell receptor beta chains follows, all from one sample in a study of blood T cell repertoires in COVID-19. The data were produced by immunoSEQ multiplex PCR, yet TCRdb's version contains in-frame clones alone and is incomplete. This table holds approximately 150,000 clones, 75% to 90% found once. Sequencing was carried out using peripheral blood. Receptor source: a man younger than 30 with COVID-19, enrolled during active disease. Each CDR3 is given with its conserved first and last residue. The order of the fields is CDR3 protein, CDR3 DNA, D gene, clone size, V gene, J gene. The D gene is left open where the match is weak. Some rows have no size entry. The others give once, few or many, or a class for an expanded clone.

CASSEAGGLAEKNIQYF,TGTGCCAGCAGTGAAGCAGGGGGACTAGCGGAAAAAAACATTCAGTACTTC,TRBD2,.,TRBV25-1,TRBJ2-4
CASSLGKGVSNQPQHF,TGTGCCAGCAGTTTAGGGAAGGGGGTTAGCAATCAGCCCCAGCATTTT,.,.,TRBV28,TRBJ1-5
CASSRGREGTGELFF,TGTGCCAGCAGCCGGGGCAGGGAGGGCACCGGGGAGCTGTTTTTT,TRBD2,.,TRBV2,TRBJ2-2
CASSLTFDRHSSYEQYF,TGCGCCAGCAGCTTAACATTTGACAGGCACAGCTCCTACGAGCAGTACTTC,.,.,TRBV5-1,TRBJ2-7
CASSQQGMNTEAFF,TGTGCCAGCAGCCAACAGGGTATGAACACTGAAGCTTTCTTT,.,.,TRBV7-9,TRBJ1-1
CASSLSGRALDEQFF,TGCGCCAGCAGCCTAAGCGGGAGGGCCTTGGATGAGCAGTTCTTC,TRBD2,once,TRBV5-1,TRBJ2-1
CASSFGLKRNIQYF,TGTGCCAGCAGTTTTGGACTCAAAAGAAACATTCAGTACTTC,.,.,TRBV28,TRBJ2-4
CASSLIPGQGKGYTF,TGCGCCAGCAGCCTCATACCCGGACAGGGAAAGGGCTACACCTTC,TRBD1,.,TRBV5-1,TRBJ1-2
CASSLASSGAYNEQFF,TGTGCCAGCAGCTTAGCGTCTAGCGGAGCCTACAATGAGCAGTTCTTC,TRBD2,.,TRBV7-2,TRBJ2-1
CASSSDPSGRSTDTQYF,TGTGCCAGCAGTTCAGATCCTAGCGGCCGCAGCACAGATACGCAGTATTTT,TRBD2,.,TRBV27,TRBJ2-3
CASSRDRAAGNTIYF,TGTGCCAGCTCACGGGACAGGGCTGCTGGAAACACCATATATTTT,TRBD1,.,TRBV18,TRBJ1-3
CAWSVSQAHEQYF,TGTGCCTGGAGTGTGTCACAGGCCCACGAGCAGTACTTC,.,once,TRBV30,TRBJ2-7
CAISESTSGLNEQFF,TGTGCCATCAGTGAGTCGACTAGCGGGCTCAATGAGCAGTTCTTC,TRBD2,.,TRBV10-3,TRBJ2-1
CASSAGQGSYGYTF,TGTGCCAGCAGCGCGGGACAGGGGTCCTATGGCTACACCTTC,TRBD1,.,TRBV9,TRBJ1-2
CASSQTLAGAGYEQFF,TGTGCCAGCAGCCAGACTCTAGCGGGAGCGGGGTATGAGCAGTTCTTC,TRBD2,.,TRBV11-2,TRBJ2-1
CASSRGATTGELFF,TGTGCCAGCAGCCGTGGAGCGACCACCGGGGAGCTGTTTTTT,.,.,TRBV14,TRBJ2-2
CASRMGLYGYTF,TGTGCCAGCAGAATGGGGCTCTATGGCTACACCTTC,.,.,TRBV6-5,TRBJ1-2
CASSQEYAGVAYGYTF,TGCGCCAGCAGCCAAGAATATGCCGGGGTGGCCTATGGCTACACCTTC,.,.,TRBV4-3,TRBJ1-2
CSAIRDTQYF,TGCAGTGCTATCCGGGATACGCAGTATTTT,.,.,TRBV20-1,TRBJ2-3
CSASGGFVARRVGEQFF,TGCAGTGCTAGTGGTGGTTTTGTGGCGCGCCGGGTTGGTGAGCAGTTCTTC,.,.,TRBV20-1,TRBJ2-1
CASLAGGTDTQYF,TGTGCCAGTTTAGCGGGAGGGACAGATACGCAGTATTTT,TRBD2,.,TRBV19,TRBJ2-3
CASSLMTSGRNNEQFF,TGTGCCAGCAGCTTGATGACTAGCGGGCGCAACAATGAGCAGTTCTTC,TRBD2,.,TRBV7-3,TRBJ2-1
CASSDRATGANVLTF,TGTGCCAGCAGTGACAGGGCCACTGGGGCCAACGTCCTGACTTTC,.,.,TRBV25-1,TRBJ2-6
CASSIVTSLRVEQFF,TGTGCCAGTAGTATAGTTACTTCCTTGAGGGTAGAGCAGTTCTTC,.,.,TRBV19,TRBJ2-1
CAWSGGRYTDTQYF,TGTGCCTGGAGCGGGGGACGGTACACAGATACGCAGTATTTT,.,.,TRBV30,TRBJ2-3
CASSVGAGSTDTQYF,TGTGCCAGCAGCGTAGGGGCGGGAAGCACAGATACGCAGTATTTT,.,.,TRBV9,TRBJ2-3